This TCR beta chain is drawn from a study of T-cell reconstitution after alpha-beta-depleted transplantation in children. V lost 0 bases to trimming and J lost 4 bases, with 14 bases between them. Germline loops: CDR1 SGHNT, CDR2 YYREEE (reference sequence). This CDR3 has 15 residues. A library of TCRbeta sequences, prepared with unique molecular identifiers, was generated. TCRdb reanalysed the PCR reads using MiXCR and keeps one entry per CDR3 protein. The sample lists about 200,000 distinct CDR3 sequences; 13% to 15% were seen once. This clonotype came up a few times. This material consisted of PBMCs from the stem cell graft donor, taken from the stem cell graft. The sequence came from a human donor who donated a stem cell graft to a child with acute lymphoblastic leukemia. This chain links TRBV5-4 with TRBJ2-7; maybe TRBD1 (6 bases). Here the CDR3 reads CASSLVYGGGYEQYF. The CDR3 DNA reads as TGTGCCAGCAGCTTGGTGTATGGGGGCGGTTACGAGCAGTACTTC.